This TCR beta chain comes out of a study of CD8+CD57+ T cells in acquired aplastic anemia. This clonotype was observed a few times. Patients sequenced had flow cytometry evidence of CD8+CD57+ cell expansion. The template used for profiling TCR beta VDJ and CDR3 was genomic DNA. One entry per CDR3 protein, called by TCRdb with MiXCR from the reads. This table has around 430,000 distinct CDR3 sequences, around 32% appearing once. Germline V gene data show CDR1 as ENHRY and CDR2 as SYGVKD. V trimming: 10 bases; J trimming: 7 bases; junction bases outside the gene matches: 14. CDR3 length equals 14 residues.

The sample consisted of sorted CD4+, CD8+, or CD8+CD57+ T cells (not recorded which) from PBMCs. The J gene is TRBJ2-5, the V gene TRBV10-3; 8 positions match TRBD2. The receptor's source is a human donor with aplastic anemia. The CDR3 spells CASMPGLVLGTQYF. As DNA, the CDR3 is TGTGCCAGCATGCCGGGACTAGTATTAGGGACCCAGTACTTC.